The text below deals with one T cell receptor (beta chain). The antigen is undetermined. This CDR3 has 15 residues. CDR1 is SGHAT, CDR2 FQNNGV, per germline. The junction had 11 bases not matched to a gene; V was cut back by 4 bases and J by 6 bases. These data come from a study of cytomegalovirus exposure and HLA in healthy donors. Study-wide results and caveats: According to an earlier analysis, most TCR beta V segments yielded productive rearrangements about 87% or about 30% of the time.

A multiplex PCR was run with 60 Vbeta primers and 13 Jbeta primers. The assay was immunoSEQ multiplex PCR, and TCRdb's table has in-frame clones only and misses some. The table has approximately 150,000 clones, 76% seen once; the top ten hold around 1.9%. The sequence was obtained from a woman aged 35 to 49 in good health and CMV-seronegative. The specimen sequenced was PBMCs. V usage is TRBV11-2 and J usage is TRBJ1-2; TRBD1 agrees at 7 bases. The CDR3 nucleotides are TGTGCCAGCAGCTCAATCCGACAGGGAGTCAATGGCTACACCTTC. Translated, it gives CASSSIRQGVNGYTF.